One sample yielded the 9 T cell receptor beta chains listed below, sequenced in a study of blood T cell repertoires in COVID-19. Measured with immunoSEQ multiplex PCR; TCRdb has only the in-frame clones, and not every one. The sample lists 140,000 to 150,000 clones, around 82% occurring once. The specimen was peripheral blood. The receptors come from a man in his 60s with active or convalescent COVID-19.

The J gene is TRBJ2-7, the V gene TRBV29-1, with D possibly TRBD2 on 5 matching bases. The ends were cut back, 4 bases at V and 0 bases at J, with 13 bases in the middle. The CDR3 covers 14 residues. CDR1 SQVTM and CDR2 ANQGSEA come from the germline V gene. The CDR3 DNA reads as TGCAGCGTTGGAGCGGCAGGTAGCTCCTACGAGCAGTACTTC. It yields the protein CSVGAAGSSYEQYF.

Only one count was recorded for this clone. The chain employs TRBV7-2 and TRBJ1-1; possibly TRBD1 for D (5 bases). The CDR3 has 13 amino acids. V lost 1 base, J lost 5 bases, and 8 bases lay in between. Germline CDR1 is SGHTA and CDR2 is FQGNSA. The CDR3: CASSLGQRTEAFF. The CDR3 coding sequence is TGTGCCAGCAGCTTAGGACAGAGGACTGAAGCTTTCTTT.

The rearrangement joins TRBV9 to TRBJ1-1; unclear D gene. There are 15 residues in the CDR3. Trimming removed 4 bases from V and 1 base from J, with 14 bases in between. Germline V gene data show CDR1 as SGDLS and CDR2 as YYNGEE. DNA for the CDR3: TGTGCCAGCAGCCCCCGGGGTGGAGAGAACACTGAAGCTTTCTTT. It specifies CASSPRGGENTEAFF.

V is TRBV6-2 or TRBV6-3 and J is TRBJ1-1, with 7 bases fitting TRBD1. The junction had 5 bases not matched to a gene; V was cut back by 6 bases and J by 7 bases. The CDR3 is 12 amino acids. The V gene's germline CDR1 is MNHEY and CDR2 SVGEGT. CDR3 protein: CASSIDRVEAFF. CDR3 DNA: TGTGCCAGCAGCATCGACAGGGTTGAAGCTTTCTTT.

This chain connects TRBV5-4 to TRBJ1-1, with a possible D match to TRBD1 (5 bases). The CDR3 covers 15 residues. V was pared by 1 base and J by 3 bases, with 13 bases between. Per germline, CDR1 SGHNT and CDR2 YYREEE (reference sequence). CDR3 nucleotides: TGTGCCAGCAGCTTGAGGGCCAGGGCGGACACTGAAGCTTTCTTT. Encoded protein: CASSLRARADTEAFF.

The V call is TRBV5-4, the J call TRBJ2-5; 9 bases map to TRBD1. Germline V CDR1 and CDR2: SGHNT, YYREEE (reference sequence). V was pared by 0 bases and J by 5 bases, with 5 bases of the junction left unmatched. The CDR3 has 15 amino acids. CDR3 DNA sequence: TGTGCCAGCAGCTTGGAGGGACAGGGTTGGGAGACCCAGTACTTC. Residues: CASSLEGQGWETQYF. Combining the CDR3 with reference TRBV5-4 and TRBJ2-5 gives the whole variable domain ETGVTQSPTHLIKTRGQQVTLRCSSQSGHNTVSWYQQALGQGPQFIFQYYREEENGRGNFPPRFSGLQFPNYSSELNVNALELDDSALYLCASSLEGQGWETQYFGPGTRLLVL.

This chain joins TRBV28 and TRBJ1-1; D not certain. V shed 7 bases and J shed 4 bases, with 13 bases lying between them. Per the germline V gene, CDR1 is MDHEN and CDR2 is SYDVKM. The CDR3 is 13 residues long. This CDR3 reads CASTLIHLTEAFF. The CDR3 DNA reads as TGTGCCAGCACCCTAATTCACCTCACTGAAGCTTTCTTT.

The CDR3 DNA is TGTGCCAGCAGCCAAGAAGGAGCAGCGGGAGGTGAAAAACTGTTTTTT. It codes for CASSQEGAAGGEKLFF. J is TRBJ1-4 and V is TRBV3-1 (or the pseudogene TRBV3-2); D is unresolved. The CDR3 runs to 16 residues. Germline-derived CDR1 and CDR2 are LGHDT and YNNKEL (reference sequence). Trimming took 0 bases from V and 7 from J, leaving 15 bases between them.

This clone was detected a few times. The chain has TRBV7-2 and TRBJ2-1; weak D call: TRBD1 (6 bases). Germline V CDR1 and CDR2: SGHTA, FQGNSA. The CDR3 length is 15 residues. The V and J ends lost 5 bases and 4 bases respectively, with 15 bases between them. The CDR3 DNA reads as TGTGCCAGCAGCCCGTTCAGGGGATCATACAATGAGCAGTTCTTC. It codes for CASSPFRGSYNEQFF.